Reported below is one T cell receptor (beta chain). Per the study methods: Amplifying reference gene primers gave estimates of nucleated cell counts. Method: immunoSEQ multiplex PCR; TCRdb's copy keeps in-frame clones and lacks some. The V and J calls and clone size are taken from that table; D and trimming were inferred from the DNA. The sample carries approximately 90,000 clones, 84% recorded once. These data belong to a study of blood T cell repertoires in COVID-19. Study in general: The origin of the acute and convalescent COVID-19 samples was the United States, Italy and Spain. Sources were T cells, B-cell-depleted T cells, or PBMCs; the material itself was cDNA or gDNA.

Sequencing used peripheral blood. The origin of this receptor is a man aged 55 to 70 with acute or convalescent COVID-19.

The CDR3 coding sequence is TGTGCCAGCAGTCCAGGTGGGGGGTACTTGTCACCCCTCCACTTT. It translates to CASSPGGGYLSPLHF. The rearrangement joins TRBV28 to TRBJ1-6; perhaps TRBD1 as D (5 bases). The CDR3 covers 15 residues. CDR1 and CDR2 from the germline V gene are MDHEN and SYDVKM. V was shortened by 5 bases and J by 10 bases, with 18 bases between the two germline ends. Supplemented by reference TRBV28 and TRBJ1-6, the full variable domain reads DVKVTQSSRYLVKRTGEKVFLECVQDMDHENMFWYRQDPGLGLRLIYFSYDVKMKEKGDIPEGYSVSREKKERFSLILESASTNQTSMYLCASSPGGGYLSPLHFGNGTRLTVT.